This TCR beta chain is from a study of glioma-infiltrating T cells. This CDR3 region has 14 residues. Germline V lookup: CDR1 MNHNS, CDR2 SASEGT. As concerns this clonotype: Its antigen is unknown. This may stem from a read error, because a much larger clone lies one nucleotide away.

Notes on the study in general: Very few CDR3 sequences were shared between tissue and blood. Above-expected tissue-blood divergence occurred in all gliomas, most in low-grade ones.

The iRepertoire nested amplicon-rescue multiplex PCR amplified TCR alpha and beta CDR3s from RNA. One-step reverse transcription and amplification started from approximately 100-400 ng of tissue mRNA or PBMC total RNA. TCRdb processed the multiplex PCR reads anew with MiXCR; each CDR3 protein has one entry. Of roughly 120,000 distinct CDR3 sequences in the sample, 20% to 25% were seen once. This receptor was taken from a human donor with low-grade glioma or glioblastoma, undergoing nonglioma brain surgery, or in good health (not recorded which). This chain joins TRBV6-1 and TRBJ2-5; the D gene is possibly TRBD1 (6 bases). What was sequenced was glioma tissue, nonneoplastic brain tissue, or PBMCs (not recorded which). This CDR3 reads CAISESRGKRHQYF. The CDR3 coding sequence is TGTGCCATCAGTGAGAGCAGGGGCAAGAGACACCAGTACTTC.